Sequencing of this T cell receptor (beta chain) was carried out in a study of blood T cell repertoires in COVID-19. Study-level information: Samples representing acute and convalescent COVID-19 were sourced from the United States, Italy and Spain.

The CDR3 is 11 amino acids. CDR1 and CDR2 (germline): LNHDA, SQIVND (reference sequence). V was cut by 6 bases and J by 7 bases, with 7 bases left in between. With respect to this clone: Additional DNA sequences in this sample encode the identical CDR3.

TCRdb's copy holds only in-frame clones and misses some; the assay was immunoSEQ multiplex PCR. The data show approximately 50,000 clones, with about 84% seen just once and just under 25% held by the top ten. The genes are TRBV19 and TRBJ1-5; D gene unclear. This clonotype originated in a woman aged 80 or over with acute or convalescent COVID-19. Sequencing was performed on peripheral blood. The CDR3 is CASSGGQPQHF. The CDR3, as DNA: TGTGCCAGTAGCGGCGGCCAGCCCCAGCATTTT.